The present T cell receptor (beta chain) was sequenced within a study of T-cell memory formation after mild COVID-19. Background on the study: There were largely donor-specific TCR clusters. General observations from the study: Certain responding clones were present in pre-infection memory, suggesting participation of cross-reactive memory. Balance between CD4 and CD8 was seen in clones contracting day 15 to 85, and a CD4+ lean was seen in later expanders.

The CDR3 contains 12 residues. CDR1 is SGHRS, CDR2 YFSETQ, per germline. J was trimmed by 13 bases and V by 4 bases; bases with no gene match: 10. TCRdb recomputed calls from the 5' RACE reads with MiXCR, one row per CDR3 protein. The sample has 200,000 to 300,000 distinct CDR3 sequences; roughly a tenth are singletons. About this clonotype: Its antigen remains unidentified.

The genes are TRBV5-1 and TRBJ1-2, with 7 bases that match TRBD1. The receptor comes from a young man who had mild COVID-19 (a few samples of this study predate the infection). Cell type and time point are not known. The sample was PBMCs or a T cell subset sorted from them (not recorded which). The CDR3 here is CASSLAPGTVTF. The CDR3 nucleotides read TGCGCCAGCAGCCTCGCGCCCGGGACAGTCACCTTC.